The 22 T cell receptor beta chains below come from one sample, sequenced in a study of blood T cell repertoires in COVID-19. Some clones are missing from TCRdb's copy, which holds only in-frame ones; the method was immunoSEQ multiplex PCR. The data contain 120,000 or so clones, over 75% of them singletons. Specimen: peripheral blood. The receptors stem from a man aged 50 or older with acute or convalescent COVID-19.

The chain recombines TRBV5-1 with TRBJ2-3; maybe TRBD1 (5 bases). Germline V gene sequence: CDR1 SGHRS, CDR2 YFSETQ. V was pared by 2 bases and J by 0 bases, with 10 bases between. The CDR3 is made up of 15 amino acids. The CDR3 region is CASSFREYSTDTQYF. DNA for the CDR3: TGCGCCAGCAGCTTCAGGGAATATAGCACAGATACGCAGTATTTT.

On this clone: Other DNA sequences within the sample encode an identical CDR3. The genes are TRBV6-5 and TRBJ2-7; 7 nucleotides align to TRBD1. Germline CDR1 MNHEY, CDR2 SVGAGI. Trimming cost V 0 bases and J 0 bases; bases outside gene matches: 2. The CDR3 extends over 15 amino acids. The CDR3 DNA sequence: TGTGCCAGCAGTTACTCGGACAGGTTCTCCTACGAGCAGTACTTC. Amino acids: CASSYSDRFSYEQYF.

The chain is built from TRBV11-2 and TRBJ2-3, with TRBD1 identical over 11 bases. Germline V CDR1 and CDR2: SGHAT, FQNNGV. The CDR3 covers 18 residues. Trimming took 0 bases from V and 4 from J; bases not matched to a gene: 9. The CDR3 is CASSLDWVWGQGADTQYF. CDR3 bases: TGTGCCAGCAGCTTAGATTGGGTTTGGGGACAGGGGGCAGATACGCAGTATTTT.

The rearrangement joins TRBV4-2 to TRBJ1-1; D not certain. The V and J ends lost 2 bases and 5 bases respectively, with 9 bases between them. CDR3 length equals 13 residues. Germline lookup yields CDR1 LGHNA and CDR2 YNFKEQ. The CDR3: CASSQSPGTEAFF. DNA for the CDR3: TGTGCCAGCAGCCAATCCCCCGGGACTGAAGCTTTCTTT.

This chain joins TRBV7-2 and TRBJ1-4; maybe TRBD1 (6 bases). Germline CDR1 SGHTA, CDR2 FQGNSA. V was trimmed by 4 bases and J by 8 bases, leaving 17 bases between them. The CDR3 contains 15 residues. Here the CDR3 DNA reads TGTGCCAGCAGCTCCGCCAACCGGGACACAGAAAAACTGTTTTTT. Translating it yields CASSSANRDTEKLFF.

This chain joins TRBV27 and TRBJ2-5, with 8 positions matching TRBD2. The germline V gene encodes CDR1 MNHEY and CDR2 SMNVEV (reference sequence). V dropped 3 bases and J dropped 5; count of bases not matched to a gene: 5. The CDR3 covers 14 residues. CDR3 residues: CASSFGTSGETQYF. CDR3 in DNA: TGTGCCAGCAGTTTTGGAACTAGCGGCGAGACCCAGTACTTC.

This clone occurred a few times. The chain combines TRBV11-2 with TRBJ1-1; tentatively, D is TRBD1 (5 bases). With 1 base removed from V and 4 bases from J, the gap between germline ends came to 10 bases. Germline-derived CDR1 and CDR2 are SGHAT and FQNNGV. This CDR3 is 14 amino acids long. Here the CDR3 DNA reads TGTGCCAGCAGCTTAGTGGGGCTTGGCACTGAAGCTTTCTTT. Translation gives CASSLVGLGTEAFF.

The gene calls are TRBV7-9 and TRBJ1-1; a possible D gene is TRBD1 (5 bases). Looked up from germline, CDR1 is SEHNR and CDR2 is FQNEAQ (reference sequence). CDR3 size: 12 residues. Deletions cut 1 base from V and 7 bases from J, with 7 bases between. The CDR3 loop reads CASSLGGIEAFF. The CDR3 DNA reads TGTGCCAGCAGCTTAGGGGGCATTGAAGCTTTCTTT.

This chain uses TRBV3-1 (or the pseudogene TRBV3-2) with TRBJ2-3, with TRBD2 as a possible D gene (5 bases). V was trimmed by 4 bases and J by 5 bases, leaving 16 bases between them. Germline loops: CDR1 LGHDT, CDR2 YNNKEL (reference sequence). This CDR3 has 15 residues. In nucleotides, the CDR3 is TGTGCCAGCAGCCCCCTTCGGGGAGTCCAAGATACGCAGTATTTT. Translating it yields CASSPLRGVQDTQYF.

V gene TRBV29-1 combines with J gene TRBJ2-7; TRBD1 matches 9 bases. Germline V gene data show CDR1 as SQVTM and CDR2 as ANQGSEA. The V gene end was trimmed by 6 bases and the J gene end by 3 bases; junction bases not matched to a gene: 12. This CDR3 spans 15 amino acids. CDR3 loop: CSVEHKGQGLYEQYF. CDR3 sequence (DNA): TGCAGCGTAGAACATAAGGGACAGGGTCTCTACGAGCAGTACTTC.

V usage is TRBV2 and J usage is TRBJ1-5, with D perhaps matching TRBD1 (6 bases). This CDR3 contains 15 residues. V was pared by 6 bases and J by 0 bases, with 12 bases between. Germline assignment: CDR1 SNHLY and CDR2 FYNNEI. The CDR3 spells CASSKGTFSNQPQHF. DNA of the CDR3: TGTGCCAGCAGCAAAGGGACATTTAGCAATCAGCCCCAGCATTTT.

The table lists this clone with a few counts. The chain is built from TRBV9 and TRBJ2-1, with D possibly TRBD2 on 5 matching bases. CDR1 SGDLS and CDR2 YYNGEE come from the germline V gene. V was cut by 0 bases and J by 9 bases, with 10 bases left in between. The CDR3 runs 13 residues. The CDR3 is CASSVELAGEQFF. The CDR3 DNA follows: TGTGCCAGCAGCGTAGAGCTAGCCGGTGAGCAGTTCTTC.

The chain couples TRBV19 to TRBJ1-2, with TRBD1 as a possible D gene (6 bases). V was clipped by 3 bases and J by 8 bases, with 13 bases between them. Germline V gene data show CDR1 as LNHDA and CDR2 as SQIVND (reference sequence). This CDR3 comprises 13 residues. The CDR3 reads CASSMGTTMGYTF. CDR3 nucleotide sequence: TGTGCCAGTAGTATGGGGACAACTATGGGCTACACCTTC.

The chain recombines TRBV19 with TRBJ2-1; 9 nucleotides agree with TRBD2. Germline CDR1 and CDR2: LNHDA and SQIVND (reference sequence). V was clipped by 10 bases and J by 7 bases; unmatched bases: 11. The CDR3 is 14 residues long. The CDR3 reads CATDSGRLLNEQFF. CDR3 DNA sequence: TGTGCCACCGACAGCGGGAGGCTCTTAAATGAGCAGTTCTTC.

CDR3 in DNA: TGTGCCAGCAGTCTATTCCGGGAGCCAGGCAATGAGCAGTTCTTC. Encoded protein: CASSLFREPGNEQFF. This chain connects TRBV27 to TRBJ2-1, with a tentative D call TRBD2 (6 bases). Looked up from germline, CDR1 is MNHEY and CDR2 is SMNVEV (reference sequence). The CDR3 runs to 15 residues. The V end lost 5 bases, the J end lost 6 bases, and 17 bases lay between the germline ends.

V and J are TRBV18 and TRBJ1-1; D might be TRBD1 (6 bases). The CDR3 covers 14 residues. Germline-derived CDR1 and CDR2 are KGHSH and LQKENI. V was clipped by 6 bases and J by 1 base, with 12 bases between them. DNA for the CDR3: TGTGCCAGCTCCCGAGGGGGGGAGAACACTGAAGCTTTCTTT. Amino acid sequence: CASSRGGENTEAFF.

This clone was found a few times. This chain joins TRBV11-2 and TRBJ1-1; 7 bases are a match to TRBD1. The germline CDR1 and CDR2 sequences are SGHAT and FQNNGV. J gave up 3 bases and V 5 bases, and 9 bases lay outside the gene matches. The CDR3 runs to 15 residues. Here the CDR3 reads CASSLTGNKDTEAFF. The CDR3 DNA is TGTGCCAGCAGCCTGACAGGGAACAAGGACACTGAAGCTTTCTTT. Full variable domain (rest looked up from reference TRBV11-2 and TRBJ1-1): EAGVAQSPRYKIIEKRQSVAFWCNPISGHATLYWYQQILGQGPKLLIQFQNNGVVDDSQLPKDRFSAERLKGVDSTLKIQPAKLEDSAVYLCASSLTGNKDTEAFFGQGTRLTVV.

In DNA, the CDR3 is TGTGCCAGTAGTTCCCGGACAGGGGGTAGCACAGATACGCAGTATTTT. Its translation: CASSSRTGGSTDTQYF. The chain employs TRBV19 and TRBJ2-3; TRBD1 aligns across 10 bases. Germline V gene data show CDR1 as LNHDA and CDR2 as SQIVND (reference sequence). The V gene end was trimmed by 5 bases and the J gene end by 0 bases; junction bases not matched to a gene: 5. The CDR3 is 16 residues long. The whole variable domain, remainder taken from reference TRBV19 and TRBJ2-3, is DGGITQSPKYLFRKEGQNVTLSCEQNLNHDAMYWYRQDPGQGLRLIYYSQIVNDFQKGDIAEGYSVSREKKESFPLTVTSAQKNPTAFYLCASSSRTGGSTDTQYFGPGTRLTVL.

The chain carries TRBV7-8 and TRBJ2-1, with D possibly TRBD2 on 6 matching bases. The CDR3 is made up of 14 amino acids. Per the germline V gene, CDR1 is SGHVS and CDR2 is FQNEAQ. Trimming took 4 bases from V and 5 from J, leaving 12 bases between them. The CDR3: CASSSIGGHNEQFF. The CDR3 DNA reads TGTGCCAGCAGCTCCATCGGGGGTCACAATGAGCAGTTCTTC.

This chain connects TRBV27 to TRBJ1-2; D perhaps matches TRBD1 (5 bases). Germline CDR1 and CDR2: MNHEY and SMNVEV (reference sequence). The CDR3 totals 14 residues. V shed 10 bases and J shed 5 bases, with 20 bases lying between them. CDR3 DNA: TGTGCCACCTTTTCAGGGTTCCTTGGGTATGGCTACACCTTC. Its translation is CATFSGFLGYGYTF.

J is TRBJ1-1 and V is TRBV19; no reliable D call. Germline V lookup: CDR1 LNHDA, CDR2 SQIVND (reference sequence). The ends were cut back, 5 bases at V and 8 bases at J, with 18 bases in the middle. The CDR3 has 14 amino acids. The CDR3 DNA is TGTGCCAGTAGTTCCGCCGGAAGGGCGGGCGAAGCTTTCTTT. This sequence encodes CASSSAGRAGEAFF.

CDR3 nucleotide sequence: TGTGCCAGCAGTTTTTCTGGGGAGATCGCGGAGCTGTTTTTT. Translating gives CASSFSGEIAELFF. This rearrangement joins TRBV27 to TRBJ2-2; D possibly corresponds to TRBD2 (5 bases). Germline V gene sequence: CDR1 MNHEY, CDR2 SMNVEV (reference sequence). The CDR3 sequence is 14 residues long. V was trimmed by 3 bases and J by 10 bases, leaving 15 bases between them.